Reported below is one T cell receptor (beta chain). This sample was included in a study of shared clonotypes between healthy human individuals. Germline V gene lookup returns CDR1 SGHDT and CDR2 YYEEEE. V lost 4 bases and J 1 base, leaving 15 bases between the germline ends. CDR3 length: 15 amino acids. CD45RO+ cells and CCR7-negative CD45RA+ TemRA cells were combined as CD8 memory. Clones were sequenced by immunoSEQ multiplex PCR, and TCRdb holds only the in-frame ones, with some missing. The sample lists approximately 350,000 clones, approximately 96% seen once, with approximately 0.32% in the top ten.

The specimen was memory CD8+ T cells sorted from blood. Subset: CD45RO+ cells pooled with CCR7-negative TemRA cells. This clonotype was sampled from a young man in good health. The gene calls are TRBV5-6 and TRBJ2-7, with a weak D call TRBD1 (6 bases). The DNA of the CDR3 is TGTGCCAGCAGCCCGTCCCGGGACACATCCTACGAGCAGTACTTC. This sequence encodes CASSPSRDTSYEQYF.